This T cell receptor beta chain emerged from a study of post-analysis software for immune sequencing data. Study-wide findings and caveats: Elevated frequency relative to controls characterized about 5 TRBV segments in patients, TRBV5-6, TRBV5-1 and TRBV20-1 among them.

The TCR beta cDNA libraries carried unique molecular identifiers. In TCRdb, the PCR reads were re-called with MiXCR into one record per CDR3 protein. Among hundreds of thousands of distinct CDR3 sequences listed, 35% to 45% were seen once. The CDR3 sequence is 13 residues long. CDR1 is SGHTA, CDR2 FQGTGA, per germline. The V end lost 5 bases, the J end lost 8 bases, and 13 bases lay between the germline ends. On this clonotype: Antigen unknown.

The V and J genes are TRBV7-3 and TRBJ2-1; D remains ambiguous. Sequenced input: blood. The clonotype was recovered from a girl aged 2-10 years with multiple sclerosis. CDR3 in DNA: TGTGCCAGCAGCCCTGACATAATCGATGAGCAGTTCTTC. Protein product: CASSPDIIDEQFF.